Included here is one T cell receptor beta chain sequence, with context. This entry belongs to a study of blood T cell repertoires in COVID-19. Across the study: COVID-19 samples collected from the United States, Italy and Spain covered acute and convalescent phases.

V was cut by 4 bases and J by 5 bases, with 6 bases left in between. Germline CDR1 SGHKS, CDR2 YYEKEE (reference sequence). CDR3 length: 12 residues. The data were produced by immunoSEQ multiplex PCR, yet TCRdb's version contains in-frame clones alone and is incomplete. The sample yields approximately 240,000 clones, around 82% seen once. The sequence was obtained from a woman aged 80 or over with active or convalescent COVID-19. V gene TRBV5-5 combines with J gene TRBJ1-4; no clear D gene. Material for sequencing was peripheral blood. CDR3 sequence: CASSPRNEKLFF. DNA of the CDR3: TGTGCCAGCAGCCCCAGAAATGAAAAACTGTTTTTT.